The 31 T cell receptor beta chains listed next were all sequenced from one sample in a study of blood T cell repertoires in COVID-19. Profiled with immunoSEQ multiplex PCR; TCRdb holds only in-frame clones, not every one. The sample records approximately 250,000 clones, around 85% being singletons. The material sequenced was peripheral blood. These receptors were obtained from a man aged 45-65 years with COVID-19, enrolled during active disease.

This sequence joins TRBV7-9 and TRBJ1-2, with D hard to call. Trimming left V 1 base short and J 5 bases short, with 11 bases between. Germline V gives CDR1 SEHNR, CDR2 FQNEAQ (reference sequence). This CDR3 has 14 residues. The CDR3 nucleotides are TGTGCCAGCAGCTTAGTCGGTCTTCGGTATGGCTACACCTTC. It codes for CASSLVGLRYGYTF.

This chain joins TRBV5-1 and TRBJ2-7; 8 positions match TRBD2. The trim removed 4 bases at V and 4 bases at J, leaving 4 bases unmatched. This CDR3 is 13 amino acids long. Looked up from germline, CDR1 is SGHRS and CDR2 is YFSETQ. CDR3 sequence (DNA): TGCGCCAGCAGCATTCGGGAGGGGTACGAGCAGTACTTC. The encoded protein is CASSIREGYEQYF.

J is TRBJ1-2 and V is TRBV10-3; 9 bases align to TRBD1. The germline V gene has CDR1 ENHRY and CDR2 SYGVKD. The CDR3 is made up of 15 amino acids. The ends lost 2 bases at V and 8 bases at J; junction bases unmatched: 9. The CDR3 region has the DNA TGTGCCATCAGTGAGATCCCGGGACAGGGAGGCGGCTACACCTTC. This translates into CAISEIPGQGGGYTF.

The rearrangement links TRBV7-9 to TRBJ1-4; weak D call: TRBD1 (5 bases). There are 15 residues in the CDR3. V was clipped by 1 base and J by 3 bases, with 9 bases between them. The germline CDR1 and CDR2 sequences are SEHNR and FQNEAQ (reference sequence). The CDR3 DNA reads TGTGCCAGCAGCTTAGACGGGGGGGCTAATGAAAAACTGTTTTTT. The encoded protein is CASSLDGGANEKLFF.

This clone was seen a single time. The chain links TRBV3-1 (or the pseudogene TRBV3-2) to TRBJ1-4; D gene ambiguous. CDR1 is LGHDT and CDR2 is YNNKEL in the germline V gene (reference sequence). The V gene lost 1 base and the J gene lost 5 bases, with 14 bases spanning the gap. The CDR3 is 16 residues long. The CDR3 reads CASSQALGGINEKLFF. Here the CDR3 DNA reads TGTGCCAGCAGCCAAGCCCTTGGAGGGATAAATGAAAAACTGTTTTTT.

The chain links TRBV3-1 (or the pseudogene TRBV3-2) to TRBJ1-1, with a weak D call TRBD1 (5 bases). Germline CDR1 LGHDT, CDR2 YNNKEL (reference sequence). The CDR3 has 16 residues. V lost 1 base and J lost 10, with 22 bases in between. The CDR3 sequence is CASSQGGGTRKARAFF. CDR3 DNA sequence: TGTGCCAGCAGCCAAGGGGGGGGAACTCGTAAGGCGCGAGCTTTCTTT.

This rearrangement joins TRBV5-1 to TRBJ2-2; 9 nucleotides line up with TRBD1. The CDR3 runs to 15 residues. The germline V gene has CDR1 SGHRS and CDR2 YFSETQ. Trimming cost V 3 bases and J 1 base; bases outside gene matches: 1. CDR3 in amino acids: CASSSGQGNTGELFF. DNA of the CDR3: TGCGCCAGCAGCTCGGGACAGGGGAACACCGGGGAGCTGTTTTTT.

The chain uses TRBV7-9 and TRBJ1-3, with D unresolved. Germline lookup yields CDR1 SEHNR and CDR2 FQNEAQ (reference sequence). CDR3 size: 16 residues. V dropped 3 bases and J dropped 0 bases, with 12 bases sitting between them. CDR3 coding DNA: TGTGCCAGCAGCTTGGGAGACCCTGGCTCTGGAAACACCATATATTTT. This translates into CASSLGDPGSGNTIYF.

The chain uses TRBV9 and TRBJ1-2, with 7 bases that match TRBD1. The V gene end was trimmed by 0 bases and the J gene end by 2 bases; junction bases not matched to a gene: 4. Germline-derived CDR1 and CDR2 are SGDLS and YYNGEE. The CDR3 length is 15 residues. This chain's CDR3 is CASSVGQGMNYGYTF. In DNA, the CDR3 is TGTGCCAGCAGCGTAGGACAGGGCATGAACTATGGCTACACCTTC. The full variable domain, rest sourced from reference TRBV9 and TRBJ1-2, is DSGVTQTPKHLITATGQRVTLRCSPRSGDLSVYWYQQSLDQGLQFLIQYYNGEERAKGNILERFSAQQFPDLHSELNLSSLELGDSALYFCASSVGQGMNYGYTFGSGTRLTVV.

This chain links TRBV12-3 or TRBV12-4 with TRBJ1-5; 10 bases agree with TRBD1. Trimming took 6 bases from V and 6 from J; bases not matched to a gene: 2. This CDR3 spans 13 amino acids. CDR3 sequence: CASRTGGFQPQHF. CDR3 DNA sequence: TGTGCCAGCAGGACAGGGGGCTTTCAGCCCCAGCATTTT.

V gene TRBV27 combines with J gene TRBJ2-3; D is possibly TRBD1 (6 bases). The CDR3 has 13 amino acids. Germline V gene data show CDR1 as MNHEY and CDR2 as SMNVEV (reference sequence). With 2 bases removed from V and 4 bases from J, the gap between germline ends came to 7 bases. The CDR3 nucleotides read TGTGCCAGCAGTTTAAAGGGGGCAGATACGCAGTATTTT. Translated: CASSLKGADTQYF.

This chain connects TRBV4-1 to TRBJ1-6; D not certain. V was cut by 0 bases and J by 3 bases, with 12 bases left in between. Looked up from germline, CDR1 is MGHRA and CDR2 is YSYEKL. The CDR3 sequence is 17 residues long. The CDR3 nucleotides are TGCGCCAGCAGCCAAGAAGAGGGTAGGAACTATAATTCACCCCTCCACTTT. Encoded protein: CASSQEEGRNYNSPLHF.

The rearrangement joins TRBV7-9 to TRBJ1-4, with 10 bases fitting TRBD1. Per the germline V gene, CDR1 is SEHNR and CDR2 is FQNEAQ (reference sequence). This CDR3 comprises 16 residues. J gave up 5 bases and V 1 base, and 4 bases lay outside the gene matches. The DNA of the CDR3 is TGTGCCAGCAGCTTAGAATCGGGACAGGGGAATGAAAAACTGTTTTTT. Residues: CASSLESGQGNEKLFF.

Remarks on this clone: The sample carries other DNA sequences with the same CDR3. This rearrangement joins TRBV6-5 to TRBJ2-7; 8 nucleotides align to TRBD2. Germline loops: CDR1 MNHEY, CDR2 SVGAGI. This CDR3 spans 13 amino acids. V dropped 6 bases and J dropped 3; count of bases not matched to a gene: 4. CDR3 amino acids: CASRPGGGYEQYF. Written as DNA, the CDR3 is TGTGCCAGCAGGCCGGGAGGGGGCTACGAGCAGTACTTC.

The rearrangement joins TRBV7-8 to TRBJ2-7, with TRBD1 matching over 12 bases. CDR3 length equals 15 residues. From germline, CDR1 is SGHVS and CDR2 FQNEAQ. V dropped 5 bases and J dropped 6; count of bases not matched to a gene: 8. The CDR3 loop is CASSLGGTGGREQYF. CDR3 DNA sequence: TGTGCCAGCAGCCTCGGCGGGACAGGGGGCCGCGAGCAGTACTTC. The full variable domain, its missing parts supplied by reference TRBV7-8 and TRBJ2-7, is GAGVSQSPRYKVAKRGQDVALRCDPISGHVSLFWYQQALGQGPEFLTYFQNEAQLDKSGLPSDRFFAERPEGSVSTLKIQRTQQEDSAVYLCASSLGGTGGREQYFGPGTRLTVT.

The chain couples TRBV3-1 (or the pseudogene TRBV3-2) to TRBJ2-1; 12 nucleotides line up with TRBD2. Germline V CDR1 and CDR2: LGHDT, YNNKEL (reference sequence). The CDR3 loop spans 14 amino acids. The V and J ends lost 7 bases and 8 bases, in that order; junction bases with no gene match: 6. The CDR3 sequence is CASTTSGGTHEQFF. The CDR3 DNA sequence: TGTGCCAGCACGACTAGCGGGGGAACCCATGAGCAGTTCTTC.

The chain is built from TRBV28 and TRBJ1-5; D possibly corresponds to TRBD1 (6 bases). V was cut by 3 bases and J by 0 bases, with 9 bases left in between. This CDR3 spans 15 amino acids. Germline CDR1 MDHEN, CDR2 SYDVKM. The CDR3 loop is CASSFGGLSNQPQHF. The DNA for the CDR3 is TGTGCCAGCAGTTTCGGGGGGCTTAGCAATCAGCCCCAGCATTTT.

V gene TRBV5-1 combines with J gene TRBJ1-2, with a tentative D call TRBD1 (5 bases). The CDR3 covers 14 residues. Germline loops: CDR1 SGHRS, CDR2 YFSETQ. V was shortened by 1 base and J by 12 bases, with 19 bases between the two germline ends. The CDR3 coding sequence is TGCGCCAGCAGCTTGTCTTCTTCAGGGCCTGATAACACCTTC. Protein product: CASSLSSSGPDNTF. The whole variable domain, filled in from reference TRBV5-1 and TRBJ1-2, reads KAGVTQTPRYLIKTRGQQVTLSCSPISGHRSVSWYQQTPGQGLQFLFEYFSETQRNKGNFPGRFSGRQFSNSRSEMNVSTLELGDSALYLCASSLSSSGPDNTFGSGTRLTVV.

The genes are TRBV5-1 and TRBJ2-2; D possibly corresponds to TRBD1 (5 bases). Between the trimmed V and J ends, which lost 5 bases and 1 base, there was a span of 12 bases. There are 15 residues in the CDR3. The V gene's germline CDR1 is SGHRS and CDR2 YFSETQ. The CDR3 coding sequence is TGCGCCAGCAGTATGGGGCAGGAGAACACCGGGGAGCTGTTTTTT. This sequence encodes CASSMGQENTGELFF. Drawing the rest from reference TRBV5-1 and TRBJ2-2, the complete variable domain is KAGVTQTPRYLIKTRGQQVTLSCSPISGHRSVSWYQQTPGQGLQFLFEYFSETQRNKGNFPGRFSGRQFSNSRSEMNVSTLELGDSALYLCASSMGQENTGELFFGEGSRLTVL.

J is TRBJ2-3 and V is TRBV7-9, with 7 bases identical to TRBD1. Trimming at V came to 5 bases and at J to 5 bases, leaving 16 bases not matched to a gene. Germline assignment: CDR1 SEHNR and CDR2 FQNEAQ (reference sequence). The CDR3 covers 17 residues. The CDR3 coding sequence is TGTGCCAGCAGCCCCGATTTTGGCTTAGGGGGCGGAGATACGCAGTATTTT. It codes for CASSPDFGLGGGDTQYF.

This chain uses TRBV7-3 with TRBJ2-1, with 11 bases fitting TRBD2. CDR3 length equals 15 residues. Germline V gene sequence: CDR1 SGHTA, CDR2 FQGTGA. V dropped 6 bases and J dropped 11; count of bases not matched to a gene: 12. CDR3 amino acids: CASSPTGLAGSKQFF. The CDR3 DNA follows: TGTGCCAGCAGTCCTACCGGACTAGCGGGCAGTAAGCAGTTCTTC. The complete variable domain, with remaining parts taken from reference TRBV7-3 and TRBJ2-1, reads GAGVSQTPSNKVTEKGKYVELRCDPISGHTALYWYRQSLGQGPEFLIYFQGTGAADDSGLPNDRFFAVRPEGSVSTLKIQRTERGDSAVYLCASSPTGLAGSKQFFGPGTRLTVL.

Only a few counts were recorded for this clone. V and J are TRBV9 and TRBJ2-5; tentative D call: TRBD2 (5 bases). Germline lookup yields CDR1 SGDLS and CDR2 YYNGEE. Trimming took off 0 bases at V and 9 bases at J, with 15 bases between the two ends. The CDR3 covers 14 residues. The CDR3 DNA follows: TGTGCCAGCAGCGTAGGGGTTGGGAGCGAGGCCCAGTACTTC. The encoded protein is CASSVGVGSEAQYF.

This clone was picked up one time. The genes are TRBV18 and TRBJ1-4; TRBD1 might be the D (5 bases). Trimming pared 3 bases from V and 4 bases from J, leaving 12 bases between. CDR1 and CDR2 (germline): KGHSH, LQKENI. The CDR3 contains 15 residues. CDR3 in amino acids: CASSPNQGYNEKLFF. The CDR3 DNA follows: TGTGCCAGCTCACCTAATCAGGGCTATAATGAAAAACTGTTTTTT.

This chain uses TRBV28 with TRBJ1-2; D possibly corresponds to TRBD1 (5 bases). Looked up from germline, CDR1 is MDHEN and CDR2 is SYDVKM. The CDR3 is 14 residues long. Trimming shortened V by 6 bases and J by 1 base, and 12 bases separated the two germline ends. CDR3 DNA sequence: TGTGCCAGCAGGGGGCAAAGGGTTAACTATGGCTACACCTTC. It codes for CASRGQRVNYGYTF.

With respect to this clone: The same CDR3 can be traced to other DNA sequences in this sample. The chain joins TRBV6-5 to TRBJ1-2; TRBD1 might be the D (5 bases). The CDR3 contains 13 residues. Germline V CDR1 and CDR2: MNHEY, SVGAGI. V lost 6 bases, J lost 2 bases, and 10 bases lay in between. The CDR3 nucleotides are TGTGCCAGCAGCTCCGACAGCAACTATGGCTACACCTTC. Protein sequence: CASSSDSNYGYTF.

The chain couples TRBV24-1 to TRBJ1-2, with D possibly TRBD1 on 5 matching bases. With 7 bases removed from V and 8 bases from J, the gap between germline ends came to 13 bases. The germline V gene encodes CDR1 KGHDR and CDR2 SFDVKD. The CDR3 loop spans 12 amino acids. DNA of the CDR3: TGTGCCACCAGAGTCACAGGTCGGGGCTACACCTTC. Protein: CATRVTGRGYTF.

The CDR3 DNA reads as TGTGCCAGCAGCTTACTAGCGGGGGCTGTGGACACCGGGGAGCTGTTTTTT. Translation: CASSLLAGAVDTGELFF. This rearrangement joins TRBV7-2 to TRBJ2-2; 10 bases fit TRBD2. This CDR3 has 17 residues. The V and J ends lost 2 bases and 3 bases, in that order; junction bases with no gene match: 6. Germline CDR1 SGHTA, CDR2 FQGNSA.

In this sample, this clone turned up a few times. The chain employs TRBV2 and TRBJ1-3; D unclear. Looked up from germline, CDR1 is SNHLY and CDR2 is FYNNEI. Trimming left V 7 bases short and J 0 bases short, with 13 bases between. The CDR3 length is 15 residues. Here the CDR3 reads CASKAAVVSGNTIYF. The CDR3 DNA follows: TGTGCCAGCAAAGCCGCTGTCGTCTCTGGAAACACCATATATTTT.

The DNA for the CDR3 is TGTGCCAGCAGCTTAGCTGCCAGGGTCAACGAGCAGTACTTC. Translated, it gives CASSLAARVNEQYF. The chain joins TRBV7-9 to TRBJ2-7, with D tentatively TRBD1 (5 bases). This CDR3 spans 14 amino acids. The germline CDR1 and CDR2 sequences are SEHNR and FQNEAQ (reference sequence). Trimming removed 0 bases at V and 5 bases at J, with 11 bases between.

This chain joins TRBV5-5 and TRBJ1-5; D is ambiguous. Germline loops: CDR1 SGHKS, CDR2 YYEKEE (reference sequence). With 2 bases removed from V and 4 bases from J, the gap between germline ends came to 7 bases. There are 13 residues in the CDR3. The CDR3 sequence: CASSFGVNQPQHF. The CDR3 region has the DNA TGTGCCAGCAGCTTCGGGGTAAATCAGCCCCAGCATTTT.

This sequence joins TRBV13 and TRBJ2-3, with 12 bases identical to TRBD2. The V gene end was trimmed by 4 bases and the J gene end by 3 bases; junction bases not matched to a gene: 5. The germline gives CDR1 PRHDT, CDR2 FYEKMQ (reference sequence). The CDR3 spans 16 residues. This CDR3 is CASSSKTSGGTDTQYF. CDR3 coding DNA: TGTGCCAGCAGCTCGAAGACTAGCGGGGGTACAGATACGCAGTATTTT.